Each of the 19 T cell receptor beta chains below was sequenced from the same sample in a study of shared clonotypes between healthy human individuals. Naive CD8 cells were CD45RO-negative, positively selected for CCR7, excluding terminally differentiated effector memory CD45RA+ cells. Libraries were prepared by immunoSEQ multiplex PCR; TCRdb keeps only in-frame clonotypes and omits some of them. The sample contains approximately 840,000 clones, approximately 97% of which appear only once. The sample comprised naive CD8+ T cells sorted from blood. The receptor source for this set is a man aged 30-40 years in good health.

V gene TRBV7-6 combines with J gene TRBJ2-1; D is ambiguous. The V gene's germline CDR1 is SGHVS and CDR2 FNYEAQ. This CDR3 contains 14 residues. Trimming took 0 bases from V and 8 from J, leaving 11 bases between them. The CDR3 is CASSLAGNLDEQFF. CDR3 bases: TGTGCCAGCAGCTTAGCGGGGAACCTTGATGAGCAGTTCTTC.

This chain links TRBV27 with TRBJ2-6; tentatively, D is TRBD1 (5 bases). Germline V gives CDR1 MNHEY, CDR2 SMNVEV (reference sequence). This CDR3 region has 16 residues. Trimming removed 6 bases at V and 1 base at J, with 13 bases between. CDR3 amino acids: CASSTNAGSGANVLTF. The DNA of the CDR3 is TGTGCCAGCAGCACCAATGCAGGGTCTGGGGCCAACGTCCTGACTTTC.

This clone was seen a handful of times. The rearrangement joins TRBV7-2 to TRBJ2-4, with a weak D call TRBD2 (6 bases). The CDR3 totals 16 residues. V lost 1 base to trimming and J lost 2 bases, with 12 bases between them. Germline values: CDR1 SGHTA, CDR2 FQGNSA. CDR3 in DNA: TGTGCCAGCAGCTTAGTCGGAGGGTGGTCCAAAAACATTCAGTACTTC. As protein: CASSLVGGWSKNIQYF.

V is TRBV6-5 and J is TRBJ2-7, with D tentatively TRBD1 (5 bases). From germline, CDR1 is MNHEY and CDR2 SVGAGI. V shed 2 bases and J shed 7 bases, with 12 bases lying between them. This CDR3 has 13 residues. This CDR3 reads CASSYVRGEEQYF. CDR3 DNA: TGTGCCAGCAGTTACGTAAGGGGTGAGGAGCAGTACTTC.

This clone showed up just once. V usage is TRBV7-9 and J usage is TRBJ2-7; D is ambiguous. Germline assignment: CDR1 SEHNR and CDR2 FQNEAQ (reference sequence). This CDR3 is 13 amino acids long. The V gene lost 1 base and the J gene lost 1 base, with 5 bases spanning the gap. Here the CDR3 reads CASSLDASYEQYF. In DNA form, the CDR3 reads TGTGCCAGCAGCTTAGATGCATCCTACGAGCAGTACTTC.

A single count supports this clone. The rearrangement joins TRBV7-9 to TRBJ2-3; the match to TRBD2 covers 7 bases. This CDR3 has 16 residues. The germline V gene has CDR1 SEHNR and CDR2 FQNEAQ (reference sequence). The V gene end was trimmed by 5 bases and the J gene end by 0 bases; junction bases not matched to a gene: 8. The CDR3 sequence: CASSREWRESTDTQYF. CDR3 nucleotides: TGTGCCAGCAGCCGAGAGTGGCGGGAGAGCACAGATACGCAGTATTTT.

The chain is built from TRBV9 and TRBJ2-1, with D possibly TRBD2 on 5 matching bases. CDR3 size: 13 residues. V was shortened by 3 bases and J by 8 bases, with 12 bases between the two germline ends. Germline assignment: CDR1 SGDLS and CDR2 YYNGEE. DNA for the CDR3: TGTGCCAGCAGCGCAAGCGGAGGCGATGAGCAGTTCTTC. Translated: CASSASGGDEQFF.

The rearrangement joins TRBV7-9 to TRBJ1-1; no reliable D call. Germline assignment: CDR1 SEHNR and CDR2 FQNEAQ (reference sequence). The V and J ends lost 4 bases and 8 bases respectively, with 11 bases between them. CDR3 size: 12 residues. CDR3 nucleotides: TGTGCCAGCAGCTCAGCCTCGGGGGAAGCTTTCTTT. Amino acid sequence: CASSSASGEAFF.

This clone was seen a single time. The chain links TRBV13 to TRBJ2-7; TRBD1 matches 7 bases. The CDR3 totals 15 residues. Germline values: CDR1 PRHDT, CDR2 FYEKMQ (reference sequence). The trim removed 5 bases at V and 5 bases at J, leaving 12 bases unmatched. The CDR3 here is CASSAAPDRAHEQYF. The CDR3 coding sequence is TGTGCCAGCAGCGCAGCCCCAGACAGGGCCCACGAGCAGTACTTC.

The chain joins TRBV6-1 to TRBJ2-7; weak D call: TRBD2 (5 bases). The CDR3 extends over 15 amino acids. Germline V CDR1 and CDR2: MNHNS, SASEGT. V lost 6 bases and J 0 bases, leaving 15 bases between the germline ends. The CDR3 coding sequence is TGTGCCAGCAGCCCCGGAGAGCGGAGCTCCTACGAGCAGTACTTC. Translation gives CASSPGERSSYEQYF.

The V gene is TRBV28, the J gene TRBJ2-1, with TRBD2 matching over 12 bases. Germline V lookup: CDR1 MDHEN, CDR2 SYDVKM. The ends lost 3 bases at V and 8 bases at J; junction bases unmatched: 11. The CDR3 is made up of 17 amino acids. This chain's CDR3 is CASSFRASGRVDHEQFF. The CDR3 DNA follows: TGTGCCAGCAGTTTTCGGGCTAGCGGGAGGGTTGACCATGAGCAGTTCTTC.

The chain employs TRBV7-2 and TRBJ2-1; no clear D gene. From germline, CDR1 is SGHTA and CDR2 FQGNSA. The CDR3 has 13 residues. The V and J ends lost 5 bases and 8 bases respectively, with 13 bases between them. The CDR3 reads CASSQGPFDEQFF. Written as DNA, the CDR3 is TGTGCCAGCAGCCAAGGACCGTTCGATGAGCAGTTCTTC.

The chain links TRBV7-9 to TRBJ2-1, with 13 positions matching TRBD2. CDR3 size: 14 residues. Trimming took 8 bases from V and 8 from J; bases not matched to a gene: 6. CDR1 and CDR2 from the germline V gene are SEHNR and FQNEAQ (reference sequence). DNA of the CDR3: TGTGCCAGCTTTGGACTAGCGGGAGTCGATGAGCAGTTCTTC. Translation gives CASFGLAGVDEQFF.

V usage is TRBV11-3 and J usage is TRBJ2-1, with D possibly being TRBD2 (6 bases). This CDR3 has 17 residues. The V and J ends lost 2 bases and 6 bases respectively, with 20 bases between them. Looked up from germline, CDR1 is SGHNT and CDR2 is YENEEA. The CDR3: CASSLFPLRLVFNEQFF. DNA for the CDR3: TGTGCCAGCAGCTTATTCCCCCTCAGACTAGTATTCAATGAGCAGTTCTTC.

The rearrangement joins TRBV11-2 to TRBJ2-3; D is unresolved. The CDR3 extends over 14 amino acids. The V and J ends lost 4 bases and 6 bases respectively, with 14 bases between them. Germline V gene data show CDR1 as SGHAT and CDR2 as FQNNGV. For the CDR3, the DNA is TGTGCCAGCAGCTCTGTGAGTCGCCCGGATACGCAGTATTTT. Translation: CASSSVSRPDTQYF.

This clone was seen only a few times. This chain uses TRBV28 with TRBJ2-1, with D possibly being TRBD2 (6 bases). Germline loops: CDR1 MDHEN, CDR2 SYDVKM. V dropped 7 bases and J dropped 0 bases, with 13 bases sitting between them. The CDR3 consists of 15 residues. CDR3 loop: CASTLAWSSYNEQFF. CDR3 bases: TGTGCCAGCACTCTAGCGTGGAGCTCCTACAATGAGCAGTTCTTC.

The chain joins TRBV29-1 to TRBJ1-1; no clear D gene. The CDR3 spans 12 residues. Trimming cost V 3 bases and J 7 bases, with 12 bases left between them. Per germline, CDR1 SQVTM and CDR2 ANQGSEA. CDR3 nucleotides: TGCAGCGTTGACATCTACGCGAGTGAAGCTTTCTTT. It translates to CSVDIYASEAFF.

The chain employs TRBV19 and TRBJ2-6; D perhaps matches TRBD1 (5 bases). Germline CDR1 and CDR2: LNHDA and SQIVND (reference sequence). The CDR3 sequence is 18 residues long. The V end lost 5 bases, the J end lost 0 bases, and 17 bases lay between the germline ends. Here the CDR3 reads CASSEEPGPLSGANVLTF. The CDR3 DNA reads as TGTGCCAGTAGTGAGGAGCCAGGGCCCCTCTCTGGGGCCAACGTCCTGACTTTC.

The V and J genes are TRBV6-1 and TRBJ2-7; tentatively, D is TRBD1 (5 bases). This CDR3 has 13 amino acids. Germline V CDR1 and CDR2: MNHNS, SASEGT. The V end lost 1 base, the J end lost 6 bases, and 10 bases lay between the germline ends. CDR3 sequence: CASSEGQFFEQYF. CDR3 in DNA: TGTGCCAGCAGTGAAGGACAGTTTTTCGAGCAGTACTTC.